This record looks at one T cell receptor beta chain sequence and its context. The antigen remains undetermined. This specimen belongs to a study of response to subunit inactivated influenza vaccine. Findings and limits, study-wide: Authors suggested few new T cells are recruited by each seasonal influenza vaccination.

TCRdb fed the RT-PCR reads into MiXCR, producing one record per CDR3 protein. The table has 500,000 to 600,000 distinct CDR3 sequences, approximately 12% seen once. There are 13 residues in the CDR3. In germline, CDR1 is LNHDA, CDR2 SQIVND (reference sequence). V dropped 1 base and J dropped 10 bases, with 11 bases sitting between them. This chain uses TRBV19 with TRBJ2-1, with unresolved D. This specimen consisted of PBMCs from blood, obtained on the day of vaccination. The clonotype was recovered from a man aged 45-60 years who received an inactivated influenza vaccine. The CDR3 reads CASSIVRAQEQFF. As DNA, the CDR3 is TGTGCCAGTAGTATAGTTAGGGCCCAGGAGCAGTTCTTC. The whole variable domain, remainder taken from reference TRBV19 and TRBJ2-1, is DGGITQSPKYLFRKEGQNVTLSCEQNLNHDAMYWYRQDPGQGLRLIYYSQIVNDFQKGDIAEGYSVSREKKESFPLTVTSAQKNPTAFYLCASSIVRAQEQFFGPGTRLTVL.